Presented here are 22 T cell receptor beta chains from one specimen sequenced in a study of blood T cell repertoires in COVID-19. Sequenced by immunoSEQ multiplex PCR; TCRdb stores in-frame clones only, minus some. The sample holds hundreds of thousands of clones, around nine tenths seen once. Sequenced sample: PBMCs or T cells enriched from blood (not recorded which). The receptor set was obtained from a woman in her forties who had recovered from COVID-19.

This chain links TRBV19 with TRBJ2-7; TRBD2 is a possible D gene (6 bases). CDR3 length equals 15 residues. V was shortened by 5 bases and J by 2 bases, with 16 bases between the two germline ends. The germline CDR1 and CDR2 sequences are LNHDA and SQIVND (reference sequence). CDR3 region: CASSSEGRDPYEQYF. CDR3 sequence (DNA): TGTGCCAGTAGTTCGGAGGGGCGGGATCCCTACGAGCAGTACTTC.

CDR3 sequence reads: CASSPLAGRSTGELFF. The CDR3 nucleotides are TGTGCCAGCAGCCCCCTAGCGGGAAGGAGCACCGGGGAGCTGTTTTTT. This sequence joins TRBV3-1 (or the pseudogene TRBV3-2) and TRBJ2-2; 9 bases map to TRBD2. Germline-derived CDR1 and CDR2 are LGHDT and YNNKEL (reference sequence). V lost 4 bases, J lost 4 bases, and 7 bases stayed unmatched. The CDR3 has 16 residues.

V usage is TRBV14 and J usage is TRBJ1-2; TRBD1 might be the D (5 bases). Trimming removed 3 bases from V and 3 bases from J, with 8 bases in between. The CDR3 spans 13 residues. The germline gives CDR1 SGHDN, CDR2 FVKESK. The chain's CDR3 is CASSQVRDYGYTF. The DNA of the CDR3 is TGTGCCAGCAGCCAGGTCAGGGACTATGGCTACACCTTC.

The rearrangement links TRBV15 to TRBJ1-1, with D possibly matching TRBD1 (5 bases). This CDR3 region has 15 residues. Trimming removed 4 bases at V and 4 bases at J, with 16 bases between. Germline CDR1 and CDR2: LNHNV and YYDKDF (reference sequence). DNA for the CDR3: TGTGCCACCAGCACTCCTGGGGCTGATCGCACTGAAGCTTTCTTT. It translates to CATSTPGADRTEAFF.

The chain is built from TRBV7-6 and TRBJ1-5; D unclear. V lost 4 bases to trimming and J lost 3 bases, with 7 bases between them. The germline V gene has CDR1 SGHVS and CDR2 FNYEAQ. The CDR3 length is 13 residues. The CDR3 nucleotides are TGTGCCAGCAGCTCCACAGACAATCAGCCCCAGCATTTT. As protein: CASSSTDNQPQHF.

This clone was counted between two and nine times. V gene TRBV6-5 combines with J gene TRBJ2-7, with a possible D match to TRBD2 (6 bases). The CDR3 loop spans 14 amino acids. V was pared by 10 bases and J by 2 bases, with 18 bases between. Germline assignment: CDR1 MNHEY and CDR2 SVGAGI. In DNA, the CDR3 is TGTGCCACGCCGACTCCCCGGGGGACCTACGAGCAGTACTTC. Translation: CATPTPRGTYEQYF.

This chain links TRBV4-3 with TRBJ2-1; possibly TRBD2 for D (6 bases). Germline V gene sequence: CDR1 LGHNA, CDR2 YSLEER. CDR3 length: 15 amino acids. Trimming cost V 6 bases and J 0 bases, with 12 bases left between them. CDR3 sequence: CASSYLGGSYNEQFF. The CDR3 DNA reads TGCGCCAGCAGTTATTTGGGGGGCTCCTACAATGAGCAGTTCTTC.

The chain links TRBV28 to TRBJ2-6, with D possibly being TRBD2 (7 bases). CDR3 size: 17 residues. V was trimmed by 1 base and J by 2 bases, leaving 12 bases between them. Germline values: CDR1 MDHEN, CDR2 SYDVKM. As DNA, the CDR3 is TGTGCCAGCAGTTTATTGGGGGGGCAGGCTGGGGCCAACGTCCTGACTTTC. Its protein is CASSLLGGQAGANVLTF.

The table lists this clone with a count of one. The same CDR3 can be traced to other DNA sequences in this sample. V is TRBV11-3 and J is TRBJ2-2; D not certain. Germline V gene data show CDR1 as SGHNT and CDR2 as YENEEA. V lost 1 base, J lost 4 bases, and 4 bases lay in between. The CDR3 has 13 residues. This CDR3 is CASSLGGTGELFF. The CDR3 bases are TGTGCCAGCAGCTTAGGAGGCACCGGGGAGCTGTTTTTT.

The chain couples TRBV9 to TRBJ1-6; no clear D gene. The CDR3 has 15 residues. Germline values: CDR1 SGDLS, CDR2 YYNGEE. Trimming left V 1 base short and J 6 bases short, with 11 bases between. The CDR3 DNA sequence: TGTGCCAGCAGCGTACGGGGAGAAGTTAATTCACCCCTCCACTTT. Its translation is CASSVRGEVNSPLHF.

This clone is a singleton in its sample. The J gene is TRBJ2-7, the V gene TRBV7-9, with TRBD2 as a possible D gene (6 bases). Looked up from germline, CDR1 is SEHNR and CDR2 is FQNEAQ (reference sequence). The CDR3 is 13 residues long. V lost 5 bases and J 6 bases, leaving 14 bases between the germline ends. The CDR3 DNA follows: TGTGCCAGCAGCCCTTTTTACGGGAGCGAGCAGTACTTC. It encodes CASSPFYGSEQYF.

For the CDR3, the DNA is TGTGCCAGCAGCCAAGGGTACAGGGTGAACCGCGAGCAGTACTTC. This encodes CASSQGYRVNREQYF. The chain uses TRBV14 and TRBJ2-7; a possible D gene is TRBD1 (6 bases). CDR3 length equals 15 residues. Germline CDR1 reads SGHDN; CDR2 reads FVKESK. V was clipped by 1 base and J by 6 bases, with 16 bases between them.

This chain connects TRBV12-5 to TRBJ2-3; D is possibly TRBD2 (6 bases). Trimming left V 7 bases short and J 3 bases short, with 14 bases between. The CDR3 sequence is 14 residues long. Germline CDR1 LGHNT, CDR2 FRNRAP. CDR3 DNA sequence: TGTGCTAGTGCCCTGACTAGTTGGACAGATACGCAGTATTTT. It yields the protein CASALTSWTDTQYF.

This rearrangement joins TRBV11-2 to TRBJ1-1; 8 nucleotides match TRBD1. The CDR3 has 14 amino acids. Germline trimming cut 5 bases from V and 4 bases from J; bases unmatched to any gene: 6. Per germline, CDR1 SGHAT and CDR2 FQNNGV. The CDR3 DNA is TGTGCCAGCAGCATTACCCAGGGGGCCACTGAAGCTTTCTTT. Amino acids: CASSITQGATEAFF.

J is TRBJ2-1 and V is TRBV6-5, with 9 bases aligning to TRBD2. Trimming took 6 bases from V and 1 from J; bases not matched to a gene: 4. The germline V gene encodes CDR1 MNHEY and CDR2 SVGAGI. The CDR3 consists of 15 residues. This chain's CDR3 is CASSQTSGSYNEQFF. CDR3 nucleotide sequence: TGTGCCAGCAGCCAGACTAGCGGATCCTACAATGAGCAGTTCTTC.

The chain has TRBV6-2 or TRBV6-3 and TRBJ2-3; no firm D call. Trimming left V 2 bases short and J 1 base short, with 16 bases between. This CDR3 is 17 amino acids long. Germline CDR1 reads MNHEY; CDR2 reads SVGEGT. The CDR3 spells CASSYPAGQPRTDTQYF. CDR3 bases: TGTGCCAGCAGTTACCCCGCTGGCCAACCACGCACAGATACGCAGTATTTT.

J is TRBJ2-7 and V is TRBV5-4, with TRBD2 as a possible D gene (5 bases). The CDR3 is 16 residues long. Germline CDR1 and CDR2: SGHNT and YYREEE (reference sequence). Trimming left V 4 bases short and J 0 bases short, with 17 bases between. This CDR3 reads CASSPRGGGSSYEQYF. The CDR3 DNA is TGTGCCAGCAGCCCCCGGGGTGGCGGAAGCTCCTACGAGCAGTACTTC.

The chain has TRBV28 and TRBJ2-7; a possible D gene is TRBD2 (5 bases). CDR1 MDHEN and CDR2 SYDVKM come from the germline V gene. This CDR3 has 14 amino acids. The V end was cut by 5 bases, the J end by 2 bases, with 13 bases between. The CDR3, as DNA: TGTGCCAGCAGTGTTGCGAGGGAACCCTACGAGCAGTACTTC. Amino acids: CASSVAREPYEQYF.

This chain uses TRBV6-2 or TRBV6-3 with TRBJ2-7, with 10 bases lining up with TRBD1. The V and J ends lost 2 bases and 2 bases, in that order; junction bases with no gene match: 3. The CDR3 totals 15 residues. Germline V gives CDR1 MNHEY, CDR2 SVGEGT. CDR3 in amino acids: CASSYTGTGAYEQYF. The CDR3 DNA reads TGTGCCAGCAGTTACACCGGGACAGGGGCCTACGAGCAGTACTTC.

This chain links TRBV30 with TRBJ1-1, with D possibly matching TRBD1 (5 bases). The CDR3 length is 13 residues. Germline CDR1 reads GTSNPN; CDR2 reads SVGIG (reference sequence). With 2 bases removed from V and 0 bases from J, the gap between germline ends came to 7 bases. Here the CDR3 DNA reads TGTGCCTGGAGTTTACAGGTGAACACTGAAGCTTTCTTT. Its protein is CAWSLQVNTEAFF.

J is TRBJ2-1 and V is TRBV4-2, with 7 bases aligning to TRBD1. V lost 1 base to trimming and J lost 12 bases; unmatched junction nucleotides: 15. The CDR3 consists of 16 residues. Germline assignment: CDR1 LGHNA and CDR2 YNFKEQ. This chain's CDR3 is CASSQGERQGQRGQFF. The CDR3 coding sequence is TGTGCCAGCAGCCAAGGGGAGCGACAGGGCCAGCGAGGGCAGTTCTTC.

The chain joins TRBV9 to TRBJ1-6; unclear D gene. There are 18 residues in the CDR3. Germline V gives CDR1 SGDLS, CDR2 YYNGEE. Trimming shortened V by 0 bases and J by 6 bases, and 19 bases separated the two germline ends. The CDR3 reads CASSVGKVWGGGNSPLHF. CDR3 coding DNA: TGTGCCAGCAGCGTAGGGAAGGTGTGGGGAGGAGGTAATTCACCCCTCCACTTT. Using reference TRBV9 and TRBJ1-6 for the parts outside the CDR3, the full variable domain is DSGVTQTPKHLITATGQRVTLRCSPRSGDLSVYWYQQSLDQGLQFLIQYYNGEERAKGNILERFSAQQFPDLHSELNLSSLELGDSALYFCASSVGKVWGGGNSPLHFGNGTRLTVT.